Shown below are 19 T cell receptor beta chains from a single sample sequenced in a study of OX40 agonist ivuxolimab in advanced cancers. This table comes from immunoSEQ multiplex PCR, and its TCRdb copy is limited to in-frame clones, with some not included. The table records approximately 70,000 clones, about 80% of them present only once. Here the sequenced sample was CD4+ or CD8+ T cells sorted from blood, taken in a trial of the OX40 agonist ivuxolimab. The receptors were sampled from an adult with an advanced solid tumor such as melanoma, head and neck, liver or kidney cancer.

The chain is built from TRBV6-5 and TRBJ2-5, with TRBD2 matching 8 bases. The CDR3 runs 14 residues. V was clipped by 2 bases and J by 5 bases; unmatched bases: 4. The germline V gene encodes CDR1 MNHEY and CDR2 SVGAGI. The CDR3 loop is CASSYARLAETQYF. CDR3 nucleotide sequence: TGTGCCAGCAGTTACGCCCGACTAGCGGAGACCCAGTACTTC.

This sequence joins TRBV12-5 and TRBJ1-6, with D perhaps TRBD1 (6 bases). Germline V gives CDR1 LGHNT, CDR2 FRNRAP. The CDR3 sequence is 15 residues long. V gave up 4 bases and J gave up 8 bases, with 15 bases separating them. Here the CDR3 reads CASGSLGGRDSPLHF. CDR3 bases: TGTGCTAGTGGTTCCCTGGGGGGCAGGGATTCACCCCTCCACTTT.

V is TRBV9 and J is TRBJ2-7; the D gene is possibly TRBD2 (5 bases). CDR1 SGDLS and CDR2 YYNGEE come from the germline V gene. The CDR3 runs 15 residues. V shed 1 base and J shed 0 bases, with 11 bases lying between them. CDR3: CASSVSGGSSYEQYF. CDR3 nucleotides: TGTGCCAGCAGCGTATCTGGAGGAAGCTCCTACGAGCAGTACTTC.

This clone appeared a few times. The V gene is TRBV5-4, the J gene TRBJ1-6, with D tentatively TRBD1 (5 bases). Deletions cut 3 bases from V and 13 bases from J, with 17 bases between. The CDR3 has 14 residues. Germline V CDR1 and CDR2: SGHNT, YYREEE (reference sequence). The CDR3 sequence: CASSSEGARGPLHF. In DNA, the CDR3 is TGTGCCAGCAGCTCGGAGGGCGCCCGGGGCCCCCTCCACTTT. The variable domain in full, with the rest retrieved from reference TRBV5-4 and TRBJ1-6, is ETGVTQSPTHLIKTRGQQVTLRCSSQSGHNTVSWYQQALGQGPQFIFQYYREEENGRGNFPPRFSGLQFPNYSSELNVNALELDDSALYLCASSSEGARGPLHFGNGTRLTVT.

The chain carries TRBV11-2 and TRBJ2-3; tentatively, D is TRBD1 or TRBD2 (5 bases each). The germline V and J ends were trimmed by 1 base and 0 bases, with 8 bases remaining between them. The CDR3 is 15 amino acids. The V gene's germline CDR1 is SGHAT and CDR2 FQNNGV. The chain's CDR3 is CASSLAGASTDTQYF. The CDR3 nucleotides read TGTGCCAGCAGCTTAGCCGGGGCTAGCACAGATACGCAGTATTTT.

This clone was observed a single time. The V gene is TRBV7-9, the J gene TRBJ1-3, with D unresolved. This CDR3 region has 14 residues. Germline CDR1 reads SEHNR; CDR2 reads FQNEAQ (reference sequence). The V gene lost 1 base and the J gene lost 4 bases, with 8 bases spanning the gap. Here the CDR3 reads CASSLDWSGNTIYF. The CDR3 nucleotides read TGTGCCAGCAGCTTAGATTGGTCGGGAAACACCATATATTTT.

This clone was picked up one time. The gene calls are TRBV6-4 and TRBJ2-1; a weak D match, TRBD1 (5 bases). This CDR3 has 15 residues. The germline CDR1 and CDR2 sequences are MRHNA and SNTAGT. The germline V and J ends were trimmed by 4 bases and 0 bases, with 10 bases remaining between them. The CDR3, as DNA: TGTGCCAGCAGTGTTGACAGTTACTCCTACAATGAGCAGTTCTTC. It codes for CASSVDSYSYNEQFF.

V usage is TRBV18 and J usage is TRBJ1-1; D remains ambiguous. There are 18 residues in the CDR3. Germline CDR1 reads KGHSH; CDR2 reads LQKENI. V gave up 2 bases and J gave up 0 bases, with 19 bases separating them. The CDR3 protein is CASSPSSGPSPLNTEAFF. The CDR3 coding sequence is TGTGCCAGCTCACCATCATCTGGTCCTAGCCCCTTGAACACTGAAGCTTTCTTT.

This clone was detected a few times. The chain recombines TRBV9 with TRBJ1-5; D remains unclear. The germline V gene encodes CDR1 SGDLS and CDR2 YYNGEE. V was shortened by 2 bases and J by 0 bases, with 6 bases between the two germline ends. The CDR3 loop spans 14 amino acids. This CDR3 is CASSVGDSNQPQHF. The CDR3 coding sequence is TGTGCCAGCAGCGTTGGGGATAGCAATCAGCCCCAGCATTTT.

J is TRBJ2-5 and V is TRBV2; D assignment may be TRBD1 or TRBD2 (6 bases each). V lost 6 bases, J lost 4 bases, and 18 bases lay in between. The CDR3 contains 15 residues. Germline V lookup: CDR1 SNHLY, CDR2 FYNNEI. The CDR3 reads CASRRGHGGPETQYF. The CDR3 DNA is TGTGCCAGCAGGAGGGGACACGGAGGGCCAGAGACCCAGTACTTC.

This rearrangement joins TRBV10-1 to TRBJ2-5; tentative D call: TRBD1 (5 bases). The ends were cut back, 2 bases at V and 2 bases at J, with 12 bases in the middle. Germline V gives CDR1 WNHNN, CDR2 SYGVQD (reference sequence). The CDR3 loop spans 15 amino acids. CDR3 protein: CASSEGRTRQETQYF. As DNA, the CDR3 is TGCGCCAGCAGTGAGGGCAGGACAAGGCAAGAGACCCAGTACTTC.

The gene calls are TRBV5-8 and TRBJ1-2, with no clear D. In germline, CDR1 is SGHTS, CDR2 YDEGEE. Trimming shortened V by 5 bases and J by 3 bases, and 11 bases separated the two germline ends. The CDR3 contains 13 residues. The CDR3 protein is CASSPGDYYGYTF. The CDR3 DNA follows: TGTGCCAGCAGTCCTGGAGACTACTATGGCTACACCTTC.

This chain links TRBV7-6 with TRBJ2-7; possible D gene TRBD1, 5 bases. V was cut by 2 bases and J by 0 bases, with 14 bases left in between. Looked up from germline, CDR1 is SGHVS and CDR2 is FNYEAQ. The CDR3 is made up of 16 amino acids. The CDR3 here is CASSLIPGLSSYEQYF. The CDR3, as DNA: TGTGCCAGCAGCTTAATCCCAGGGCTTAGCTCCTACGAGCAGTACTTC.

CDR3 in amino acids: CASSPRGTGTVAYEQYF. DNA for the CDR3: TGTGCCAGCTCACCAAGAGGGACCGGGACAGTGGCCTACGAGCAGTACTTC. The chain joins TRBV18 to TRBJ2-7; 7 bases are shared with TRBD1. Germline CDR1 is KGHSH and CDR2 is LQKENI. This CDR3 contains 17 residues. The J segment lost 2 bases and the V segment lost 2 bases, leaving 12 bases of the junction unmatched.

The table lists this clone with a few counts. The chain combines TRBV7-9 with TRBJ1-1; D perhaps matches TRBD1 (5 bases). Trimming took off 8 bases at V and 1 base at J, with 20 bases between the two ends. The CDR3 extends over 16 amino acids. Germline CDR1 SEHNR, CDR2 FQNEAQ (reference sequence). The CDR3 DNA reads as TGTGCCAGCCTCCCCTCTCGGGGGGAAAGGAACACTGAAGCTTTCTTT. Translated: CASLPSRGERNTEAFF.

The chain recombines TRBV19 with TRBJ2-3; D might be TRBD1 (6 bases). The CDR3 has 15 residues. Per the germline V gene, CDR1 is LNHDA and CDR2 is SQIVND (reference sequence). V dropped 3 bases and J dropped 1 base, with 11 bases sitting between them. CDR3 nucleotide sequence: TGTGCCAGTAGTATTGCAGGGGCTGGCACAGATACGCAGTATTTT. Translation gives CASSIAGAGTDTQYF.

The V and J genes are TRBV5-6 and TRBJ2-7; D perhaps matches TRBD1 (5 bases). Trimming cost V 0 bases and J 3 bases, with 7 bases left between them. The CDR3 is 13 residues long. Per germline, CDR1 SGHDT and CDR2 YYEEEE. The CDR3 sequence: CASSLGTNYEQYF. The CDR3 region has the DNA TGTGCCAGCAGCTTGGGGACAAACTACGAGCAGTACTTC.

Of note for this clone: At the DNA level, this CDR3 is encoded by other sequences in the same sample as well. The rearrangement links TRBV5-1 to TRBJ1-1; possibly TRBD1 for D (6 bases). Germline lookup yields CDR1 SGHRS and CDR2 YFSETQ. The length of the CDR3 is 14 residues. The V end lost 0 bases, the J end lost 2 bases, and 8 bases lay between the germline ends. CDR3 protein: CASSLGGGNTEAFF. For the CDR3, the DNA is TGCGCCAGCAGCTTGGGAGGGGGAAACACTGAAGCTTTCTTT.

The gene calls are TRBV5-1 and TRBJ1-1; TRBD1 matches 9 bases. Trimming at V came to 0 bases and at J to 1 base, leaving 4 bases not matched to a gene. CDR1 SGHRS and CDR2 YFSETQ come from the germline V gene. CDR3 length: 16 residues. The CDR3 here is CASSLVGTGPNTEAFF. CDR3 nucleotides: TGCGCCAGCAGCTTGGTGGGGACAGGGCCGAACACTGAAGCTTTCTTT.